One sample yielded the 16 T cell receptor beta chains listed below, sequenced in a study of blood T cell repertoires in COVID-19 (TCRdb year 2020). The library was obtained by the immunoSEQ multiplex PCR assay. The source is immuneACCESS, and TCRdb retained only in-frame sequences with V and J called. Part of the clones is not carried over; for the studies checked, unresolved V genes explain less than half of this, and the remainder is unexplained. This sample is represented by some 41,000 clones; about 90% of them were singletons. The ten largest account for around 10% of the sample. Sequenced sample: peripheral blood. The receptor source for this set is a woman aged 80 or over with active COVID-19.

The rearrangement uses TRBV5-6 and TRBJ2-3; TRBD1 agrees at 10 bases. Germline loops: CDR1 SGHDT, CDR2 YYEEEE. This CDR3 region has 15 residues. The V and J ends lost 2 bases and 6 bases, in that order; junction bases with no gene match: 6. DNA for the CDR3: TGTGCCAGCAGCTTTGGGACAGGGGCCCCCGATACGCAGTATTTT. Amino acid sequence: CASSFGTGAPDTQYF. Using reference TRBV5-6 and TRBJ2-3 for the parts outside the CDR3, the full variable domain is DAGVTQSPTHLIKTRGQQVTLRCSPKSGHDTVSWYQQALGQGPQFIFQYYEEEERQRGNFPDRFSGHQFPNYSSELNVNALLLGDSALYLCASSFGTGAPDTQYFGPGTRLTVL.

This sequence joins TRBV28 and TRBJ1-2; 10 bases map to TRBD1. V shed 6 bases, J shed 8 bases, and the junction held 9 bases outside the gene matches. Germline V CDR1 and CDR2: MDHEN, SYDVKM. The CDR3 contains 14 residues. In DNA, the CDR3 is TGTGCCAGCAGGTCGGGACAGGGGACTAGGGGCTACACCTTC. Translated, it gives CASRSGQGTRGYTF.

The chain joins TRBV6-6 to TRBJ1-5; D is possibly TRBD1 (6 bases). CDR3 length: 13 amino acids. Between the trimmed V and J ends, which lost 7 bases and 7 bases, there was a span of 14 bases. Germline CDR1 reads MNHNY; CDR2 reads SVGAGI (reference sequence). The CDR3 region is CASIKQGNQPQHF. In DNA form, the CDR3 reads TGTGCCAGCATTAAACAGGGAAACCAGCCCCAGCATTTT.

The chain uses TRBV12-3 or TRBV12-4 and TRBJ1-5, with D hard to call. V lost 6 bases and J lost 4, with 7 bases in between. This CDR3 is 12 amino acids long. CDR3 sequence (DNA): TGTGCCAGCAGCCAGTGGAATCAGCCCCAGCATTTT. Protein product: CASSQWNQPQHF.

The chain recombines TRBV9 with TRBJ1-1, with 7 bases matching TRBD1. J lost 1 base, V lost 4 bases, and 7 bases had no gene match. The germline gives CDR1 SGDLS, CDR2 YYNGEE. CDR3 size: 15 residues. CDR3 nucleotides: TGTGCCAGCAGCCCACAAGGACAGGCGAACACTGAAGCTTTCTTT. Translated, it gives CASSPQGQANTEAFF. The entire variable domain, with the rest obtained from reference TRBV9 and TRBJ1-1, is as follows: DSGVTQTPKHLITATGQRVTLRCSPRSGDLSVYWYQQSLDQGLQFLIQYYNGEERAKGNILERFSAQQFPDLHSELNLSSLELGDSALYFCASSPQGQANTEAFFGQGTRLTVV.

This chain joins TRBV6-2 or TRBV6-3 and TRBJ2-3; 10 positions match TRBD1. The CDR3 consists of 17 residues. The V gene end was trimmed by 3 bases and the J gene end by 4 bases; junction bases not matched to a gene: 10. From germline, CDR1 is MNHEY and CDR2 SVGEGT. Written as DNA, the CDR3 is TGTGCCAGCAGTTATACCGGACAGGGGGATTTCTCAGATACGCAGTATTTT. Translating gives CASSYTGQGDFSDTQYF.

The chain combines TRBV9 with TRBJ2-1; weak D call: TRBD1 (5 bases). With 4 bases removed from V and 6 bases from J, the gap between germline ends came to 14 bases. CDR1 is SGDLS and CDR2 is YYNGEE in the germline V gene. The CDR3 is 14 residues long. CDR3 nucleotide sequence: TGTGCCAGCAGCCGGGCCTTTCAGGGCAATGAGCAGTTCTTC. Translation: CASSRAFQGNEQFF.

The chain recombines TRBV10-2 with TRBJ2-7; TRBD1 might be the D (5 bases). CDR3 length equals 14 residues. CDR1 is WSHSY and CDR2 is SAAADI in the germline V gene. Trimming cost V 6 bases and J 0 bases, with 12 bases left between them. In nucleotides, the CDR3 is TGCGCCAGCAGCCATACAGGTGACTCCTACGAGCAGTACTTC. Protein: CASSHTGDSYEQYF.

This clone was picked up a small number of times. The CDR3 reads CTGQSQETQYF. The DNA for the CDR3 is TGCACAGGACAGTCCCAAGAGACCCAGTACTTC. The rearrangement joins TRBV20-1 to TRBJ2-5; D possibly corresponds to TRBD1 (6 bases). Germline CDR1 and CDR2: DFQATT and SNEGSKA (reference sequence). The CDR3 runs to 11 residues.

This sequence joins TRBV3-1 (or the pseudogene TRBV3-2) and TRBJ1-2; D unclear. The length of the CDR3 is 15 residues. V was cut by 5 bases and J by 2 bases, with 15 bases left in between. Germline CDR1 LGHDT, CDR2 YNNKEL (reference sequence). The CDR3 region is CASSGTRPGNYGYTF. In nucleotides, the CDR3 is TGTGCCAGCAGCGGTACGCGGCCCGGGAACTATGGCTACACCTTC.

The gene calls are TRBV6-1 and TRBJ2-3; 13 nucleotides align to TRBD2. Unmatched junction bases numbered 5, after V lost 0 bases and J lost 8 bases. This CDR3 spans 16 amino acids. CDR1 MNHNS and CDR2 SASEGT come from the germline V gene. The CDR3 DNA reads TGTGCCAGCAGTGAAGCCGGACTAGCGGGGGACGGTACGCAGTATTTT. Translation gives CASSEAGLAGDGTQYF.

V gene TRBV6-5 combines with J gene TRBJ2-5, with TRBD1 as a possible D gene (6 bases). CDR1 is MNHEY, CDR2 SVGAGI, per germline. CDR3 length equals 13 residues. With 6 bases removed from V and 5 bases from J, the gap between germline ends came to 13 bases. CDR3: CASRTTGRETQYF. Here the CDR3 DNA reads TGTGCCAGCAGAACGACAGGCCGGGAGACCCAGTACTTC.

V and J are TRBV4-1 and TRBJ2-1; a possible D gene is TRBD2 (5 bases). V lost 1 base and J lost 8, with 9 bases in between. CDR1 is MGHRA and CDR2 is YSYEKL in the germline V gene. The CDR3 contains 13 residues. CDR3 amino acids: CASSQATGYEQFF. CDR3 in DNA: TGCGCCAGCAGCCAAGCCACGGGGTATGAGCAGTTCTTC.

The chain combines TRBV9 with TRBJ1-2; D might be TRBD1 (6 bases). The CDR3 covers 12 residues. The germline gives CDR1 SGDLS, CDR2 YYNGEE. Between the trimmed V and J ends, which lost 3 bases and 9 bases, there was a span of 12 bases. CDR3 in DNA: TGTGCCAGCAGCGCTGGACAGAGTCGCTACACCTTC. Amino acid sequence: CASSAGQSRYTF.

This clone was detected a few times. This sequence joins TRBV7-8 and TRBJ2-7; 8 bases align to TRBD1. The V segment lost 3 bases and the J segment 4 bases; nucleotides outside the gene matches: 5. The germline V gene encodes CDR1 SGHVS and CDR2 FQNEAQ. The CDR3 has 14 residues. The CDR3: CASSFGQGEYEQYF. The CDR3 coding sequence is TGTGCCAGCAGCTTTGGACAGGGAGAGTACGAGCAGTACTTC.

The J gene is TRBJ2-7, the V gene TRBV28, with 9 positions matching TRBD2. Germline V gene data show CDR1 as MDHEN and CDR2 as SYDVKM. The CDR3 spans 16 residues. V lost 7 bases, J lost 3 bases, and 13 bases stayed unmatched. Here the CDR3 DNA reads TGTGCCAGCAAGTCGATGAAGGGACTAGCTATCTACGAGCAGTACTTC. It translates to CASKSMKGLAIYEQYF.